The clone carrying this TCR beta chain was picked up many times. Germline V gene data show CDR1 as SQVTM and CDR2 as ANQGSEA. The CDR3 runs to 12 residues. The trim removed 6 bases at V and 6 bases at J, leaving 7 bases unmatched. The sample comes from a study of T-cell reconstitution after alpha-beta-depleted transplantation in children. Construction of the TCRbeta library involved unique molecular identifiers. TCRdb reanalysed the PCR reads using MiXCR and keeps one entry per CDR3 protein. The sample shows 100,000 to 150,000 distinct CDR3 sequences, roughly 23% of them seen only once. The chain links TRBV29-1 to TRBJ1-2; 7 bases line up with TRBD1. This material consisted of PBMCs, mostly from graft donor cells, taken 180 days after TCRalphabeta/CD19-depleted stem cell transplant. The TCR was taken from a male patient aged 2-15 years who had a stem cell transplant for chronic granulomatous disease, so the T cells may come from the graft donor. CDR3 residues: CSVARGGNGYTF. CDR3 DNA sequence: TGCAGCGTCGCCAGGGGGGGAAATGGCTACACCTTC.